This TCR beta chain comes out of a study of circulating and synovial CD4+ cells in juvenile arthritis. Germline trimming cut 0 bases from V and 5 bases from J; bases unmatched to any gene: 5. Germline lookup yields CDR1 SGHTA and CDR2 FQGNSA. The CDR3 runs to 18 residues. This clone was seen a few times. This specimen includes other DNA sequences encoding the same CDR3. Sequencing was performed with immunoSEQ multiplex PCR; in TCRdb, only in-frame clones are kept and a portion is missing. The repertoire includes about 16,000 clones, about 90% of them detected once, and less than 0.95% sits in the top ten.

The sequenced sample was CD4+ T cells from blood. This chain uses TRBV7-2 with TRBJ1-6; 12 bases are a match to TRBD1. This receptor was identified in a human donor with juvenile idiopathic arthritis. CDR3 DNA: TGTGCCAGCAGCTTAGCCGGGACAGGGGGCTGGAATAATTCACCCCTCCACTTT. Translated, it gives CASSLAGTGGWNNSPLHF.